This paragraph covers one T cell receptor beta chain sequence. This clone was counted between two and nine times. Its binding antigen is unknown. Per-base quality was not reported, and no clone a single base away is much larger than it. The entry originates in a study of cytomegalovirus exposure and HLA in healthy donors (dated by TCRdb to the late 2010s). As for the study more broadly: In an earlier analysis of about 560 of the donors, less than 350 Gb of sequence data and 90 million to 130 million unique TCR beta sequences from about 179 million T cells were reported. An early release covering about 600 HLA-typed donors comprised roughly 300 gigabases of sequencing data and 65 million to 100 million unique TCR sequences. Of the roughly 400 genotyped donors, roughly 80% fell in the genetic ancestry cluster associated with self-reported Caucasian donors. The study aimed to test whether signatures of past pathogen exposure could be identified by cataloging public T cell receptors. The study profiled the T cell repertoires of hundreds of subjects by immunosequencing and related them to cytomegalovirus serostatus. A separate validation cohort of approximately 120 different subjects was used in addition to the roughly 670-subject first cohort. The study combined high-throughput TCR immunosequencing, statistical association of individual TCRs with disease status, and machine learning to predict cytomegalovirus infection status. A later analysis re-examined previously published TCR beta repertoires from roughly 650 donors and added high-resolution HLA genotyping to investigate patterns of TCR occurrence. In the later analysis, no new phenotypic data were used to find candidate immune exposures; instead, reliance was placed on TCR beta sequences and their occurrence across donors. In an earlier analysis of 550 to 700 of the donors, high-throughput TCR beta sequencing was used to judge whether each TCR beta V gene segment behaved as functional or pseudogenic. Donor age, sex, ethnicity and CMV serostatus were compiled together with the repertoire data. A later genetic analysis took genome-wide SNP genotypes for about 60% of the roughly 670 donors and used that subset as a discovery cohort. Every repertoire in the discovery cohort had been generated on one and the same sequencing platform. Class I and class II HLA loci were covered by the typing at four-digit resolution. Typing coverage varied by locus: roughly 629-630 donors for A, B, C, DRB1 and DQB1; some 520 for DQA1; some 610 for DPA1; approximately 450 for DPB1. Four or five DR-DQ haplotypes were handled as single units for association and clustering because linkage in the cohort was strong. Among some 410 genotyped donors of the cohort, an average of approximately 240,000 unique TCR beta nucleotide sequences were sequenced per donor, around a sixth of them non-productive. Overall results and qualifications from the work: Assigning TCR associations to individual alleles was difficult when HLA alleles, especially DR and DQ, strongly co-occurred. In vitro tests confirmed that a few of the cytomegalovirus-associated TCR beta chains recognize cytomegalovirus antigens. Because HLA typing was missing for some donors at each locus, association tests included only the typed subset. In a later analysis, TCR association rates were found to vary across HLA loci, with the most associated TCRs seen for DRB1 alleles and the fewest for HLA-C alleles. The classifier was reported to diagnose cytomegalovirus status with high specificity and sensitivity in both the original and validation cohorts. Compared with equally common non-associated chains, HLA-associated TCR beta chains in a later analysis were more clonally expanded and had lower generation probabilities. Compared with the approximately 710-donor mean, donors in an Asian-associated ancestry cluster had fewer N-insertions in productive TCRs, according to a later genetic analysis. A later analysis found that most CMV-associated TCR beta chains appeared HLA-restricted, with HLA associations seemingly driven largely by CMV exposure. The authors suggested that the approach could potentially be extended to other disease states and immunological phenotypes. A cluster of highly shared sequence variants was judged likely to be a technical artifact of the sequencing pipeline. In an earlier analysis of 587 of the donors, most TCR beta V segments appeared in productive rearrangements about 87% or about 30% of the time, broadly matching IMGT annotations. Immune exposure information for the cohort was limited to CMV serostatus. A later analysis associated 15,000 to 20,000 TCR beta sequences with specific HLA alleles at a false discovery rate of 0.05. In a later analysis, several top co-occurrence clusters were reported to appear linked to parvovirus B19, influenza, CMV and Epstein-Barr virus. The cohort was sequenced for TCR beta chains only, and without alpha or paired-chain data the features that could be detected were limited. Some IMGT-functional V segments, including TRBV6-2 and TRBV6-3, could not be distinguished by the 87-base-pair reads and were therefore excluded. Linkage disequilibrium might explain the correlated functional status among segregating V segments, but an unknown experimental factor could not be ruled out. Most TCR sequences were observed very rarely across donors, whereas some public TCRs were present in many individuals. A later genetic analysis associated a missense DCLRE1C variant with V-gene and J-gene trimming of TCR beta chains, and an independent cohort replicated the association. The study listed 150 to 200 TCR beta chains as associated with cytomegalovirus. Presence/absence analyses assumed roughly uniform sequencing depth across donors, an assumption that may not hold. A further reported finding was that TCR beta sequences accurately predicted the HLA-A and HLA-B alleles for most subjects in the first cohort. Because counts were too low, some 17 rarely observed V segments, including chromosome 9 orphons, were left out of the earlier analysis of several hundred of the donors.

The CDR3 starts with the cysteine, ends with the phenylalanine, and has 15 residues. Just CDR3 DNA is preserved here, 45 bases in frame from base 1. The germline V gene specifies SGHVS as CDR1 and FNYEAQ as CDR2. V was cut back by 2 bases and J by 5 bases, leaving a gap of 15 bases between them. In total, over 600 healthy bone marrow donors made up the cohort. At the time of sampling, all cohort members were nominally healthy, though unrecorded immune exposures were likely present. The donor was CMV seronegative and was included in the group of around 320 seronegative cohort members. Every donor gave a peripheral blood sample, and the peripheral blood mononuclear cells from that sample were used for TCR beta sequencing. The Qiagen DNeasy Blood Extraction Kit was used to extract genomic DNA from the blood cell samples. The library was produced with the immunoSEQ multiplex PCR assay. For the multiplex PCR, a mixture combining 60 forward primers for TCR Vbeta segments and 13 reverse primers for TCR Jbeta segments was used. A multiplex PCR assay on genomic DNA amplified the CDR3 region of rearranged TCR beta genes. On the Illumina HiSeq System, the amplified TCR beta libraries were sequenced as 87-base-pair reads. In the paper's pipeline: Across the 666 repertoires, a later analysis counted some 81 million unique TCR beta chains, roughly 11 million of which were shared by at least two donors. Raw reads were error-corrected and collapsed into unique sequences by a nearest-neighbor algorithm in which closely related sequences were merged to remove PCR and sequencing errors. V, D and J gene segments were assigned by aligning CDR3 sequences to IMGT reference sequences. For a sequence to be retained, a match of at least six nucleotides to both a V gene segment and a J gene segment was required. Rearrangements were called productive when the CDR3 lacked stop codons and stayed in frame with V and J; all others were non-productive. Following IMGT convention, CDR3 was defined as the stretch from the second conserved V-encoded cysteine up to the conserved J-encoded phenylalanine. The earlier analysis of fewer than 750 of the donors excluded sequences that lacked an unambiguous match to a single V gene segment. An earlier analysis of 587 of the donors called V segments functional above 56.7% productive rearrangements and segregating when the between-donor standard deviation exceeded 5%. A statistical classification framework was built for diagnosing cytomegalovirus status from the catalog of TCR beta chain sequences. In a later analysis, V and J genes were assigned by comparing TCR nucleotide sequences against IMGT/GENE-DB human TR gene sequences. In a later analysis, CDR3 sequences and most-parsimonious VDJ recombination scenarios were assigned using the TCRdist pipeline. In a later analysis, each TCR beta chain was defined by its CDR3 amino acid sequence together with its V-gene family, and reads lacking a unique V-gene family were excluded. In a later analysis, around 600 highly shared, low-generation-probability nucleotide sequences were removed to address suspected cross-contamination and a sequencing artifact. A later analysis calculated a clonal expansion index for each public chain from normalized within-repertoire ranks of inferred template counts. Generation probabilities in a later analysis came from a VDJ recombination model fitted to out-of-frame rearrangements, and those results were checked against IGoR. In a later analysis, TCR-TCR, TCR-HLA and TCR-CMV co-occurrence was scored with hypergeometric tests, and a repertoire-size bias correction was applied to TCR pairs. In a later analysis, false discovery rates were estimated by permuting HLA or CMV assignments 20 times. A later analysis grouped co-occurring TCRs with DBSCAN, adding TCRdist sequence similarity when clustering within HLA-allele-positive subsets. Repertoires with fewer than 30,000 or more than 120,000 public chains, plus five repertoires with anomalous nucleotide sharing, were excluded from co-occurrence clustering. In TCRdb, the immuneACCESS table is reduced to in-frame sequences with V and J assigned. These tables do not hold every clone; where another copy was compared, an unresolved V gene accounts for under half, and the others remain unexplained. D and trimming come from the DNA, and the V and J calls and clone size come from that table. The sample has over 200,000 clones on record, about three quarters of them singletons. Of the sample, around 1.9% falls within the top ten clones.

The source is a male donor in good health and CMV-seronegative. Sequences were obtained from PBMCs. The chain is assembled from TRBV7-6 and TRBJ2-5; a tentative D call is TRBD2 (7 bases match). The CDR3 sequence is CASSLNEGGGETQYF. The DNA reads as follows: TGTGCCAGCAGCTTAAACGAGGGGGGAGGGGAGACCCAGTACTTC. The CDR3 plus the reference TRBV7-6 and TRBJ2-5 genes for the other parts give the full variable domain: GAGVSQSPRYKVTKRGQDVALRCDPISGHVSLYWYRQALGQGPEFLTYFNYEAQQDKSGLPNDRFSAERPEGSISTLTIQRTEQRDSAMYRCASSLNEGGGETQYFGPGTRLLVL.